Here is one T cell receptor (beta chain) with its context. What it recognizes is unknown. Incorporated into the TCR beta cDNA libraries were unique molecular identifiers, which served to reduce PCR and sequencing biases. Approximately 500,000 cDNA molecules were obtained per 1 to 10 million input T cells. TCRdb called the PCR reads again in MiXCR, with one record for every CDR3 protein. In the table there are about 810,000 distinct CDR3 sequences, 53% of which are singletons. These data come from a study of post-analysis software for immune sequencing data. On the study more broadly: The disease courses covered relapsing-remitting, secondary progressive and progressive-relapsing multiple sclerosis. Study-wide results and limits: The normalized Chao1 diversity of multiple sclerosis patients was significantly lower than that of controls. The authors found that F measure strongly co-clustered same-batch samples. TRBV5-6, TRBV5-1 and TRBV20-1 belonged to a set of roughly 5 TRBV segments that were more frequent in patients than controls.

CDR3 length: 14 amino acids. Trimming removed 2 bases at V and 8 bases at J, with 13 bases between. The sequence was collected from a girl between 5 and 17 years old with multiple sclerosis. Sequenced material: blood. The V and J genes are TRBV12-3 or TRBV12-4 and TRBJ2-1, with D possibly matching TRBD2 (6 bases). CDR3 DNA: TGTGCCAGCAGTTTATTCGGTGGGGGGTATGAGCAGTTCTTC. It is translated as CASSLFGGGYEQFF.